This TCR beta chain came from a study of T cell responses to AZD1222 COVID-19 vaccine. Broader study findings: Most donors were white British, females outnumbered males, and clonal diversity was possibly underestimated. Unmutated regions of variants are reportedly targeted by nearly half of spike-specific TCRs.

Profiling relied on immunoSEQ multiplex PCR, and the TCRdb table lists in-frame clones only, not all of them. The sample has about 140,000 clones, around 90% seen once. In regard to this clone: Its antigen remains unidentified.

The TCR was taken from an adult in good health. This specimen consisted of peripheral blood, obtained on day 0 of AZD1222 vaccination.

CDR3 region: CASSYAALGAAGQETQYF. Here the CDR3 DNA reads TGTGCCAGCAGTTACGCAGCTCTCGGAGCAGCGGGGCAAGAGACCCAGTACTTC. V usage is TRBV6-2 or TRBV6-3 and J usage is TRBJ2-5; TRBD2 agrees at 7 bases. Germline V gene data show CDR1 as MNHEY and CDR2 as SVGEGT. The CDR3 runs 18 residues. J gave up 2 bases and V 2 bases, and 14 bases lay outside the gene matches.